This T cell receptor beta chain was observed in a study of blood T cells in healthy people across ages. In the study overall: With template switching, about one barcoded beta molecule was captured per two T cells.

About this clonotype itself: What it recognizes is unknown.

Study observations and caveats: Greater diversity and more naive CD4+ cells were seen in long-lived donors than in aged donors. Researchers judged that diversity estimates from one million T cells fell short of true values.

A second PCR, run for roughly 7 to 11 cycles, used a sample-barcoded 5' primer plus a J-beta primer mix. TCRdb called the 5' RACE reads again in MiXCR, with one record for every CDR3 protein. The table has approximately 790,000 distinct CDR3 sequences, less than 80% seen once. V was pared by 0 bases and J by 2 bases, with 21 bases between. This CDR3 contains 18 residues. Germline V lookup: CDR1 DFQATT, CDR2 SNEGSKA (reference sequence). Approximately 9 milliliters of peripheral blood were drawn from each donor into EDTA-treated tubes. Material: blood. This clonotype originated in a man aged 25 to 40 in good health. The chain has TRBV20-1 and TRBJ2-3, with D possibly being TRBD2 (7 bases). The CDR3 bases are TGCAGTGCTAGAGATCGGGCGGCGGGGGCCAGATTCACAGATACGCAGTATTTT. It yields the protein CSARDRAAGARFTDTQYF.